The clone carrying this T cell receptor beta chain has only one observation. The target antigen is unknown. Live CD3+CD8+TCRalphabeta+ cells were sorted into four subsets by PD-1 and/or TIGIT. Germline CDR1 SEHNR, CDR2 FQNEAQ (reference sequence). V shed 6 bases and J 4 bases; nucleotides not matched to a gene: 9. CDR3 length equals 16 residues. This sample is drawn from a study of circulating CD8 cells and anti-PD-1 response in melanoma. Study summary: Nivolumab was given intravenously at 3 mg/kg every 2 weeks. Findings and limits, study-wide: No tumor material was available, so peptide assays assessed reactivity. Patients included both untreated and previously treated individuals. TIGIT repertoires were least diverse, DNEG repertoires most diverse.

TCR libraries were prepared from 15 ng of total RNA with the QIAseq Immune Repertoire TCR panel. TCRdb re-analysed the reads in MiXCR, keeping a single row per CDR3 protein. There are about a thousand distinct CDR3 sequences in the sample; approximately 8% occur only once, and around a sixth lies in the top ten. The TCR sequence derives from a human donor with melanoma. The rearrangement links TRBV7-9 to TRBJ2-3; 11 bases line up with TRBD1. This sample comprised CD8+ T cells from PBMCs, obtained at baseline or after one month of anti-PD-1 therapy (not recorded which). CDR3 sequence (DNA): TGTGCCAGCAGTCCCGGACAGGGGGCGATGGCAGATACGCAGTATTTT. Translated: CASSPGQGAMADTQYF.